Following are 10 T cell receptor beta chains from one sample sequenced in a study of molecular identifiers for immune sequencing clone quantification. In TCRdb, the PCR reads were re-called with MiXCR into one record per CDR3 protein. Counted here are about 500,000 distinct CDR3 sequences, roughly 25% occurring once; the ten biggest clones make up 0.7% to 0.9%. Sequenced material: naive CD8+ T cells from blood, with Jurkat cell RNA spiked in. Subset denoted: FACS-sorted CD8+CD4-CCR7+CD45RA+ naive T cells. Receptors originate from a human donor in good health. Some libraries in this study had Jurkat cell RNA spiked in.

This clonotype was recorded a few times. This sequence joins TRBV11-3 and TRBJ1-1; possibly TRBD1 for D (6 bases). The V and J ends lost 1 base and 10 bases respectively, with 10 bases between them. Germline V CDR1 and CDR2: SGHNT, YENEEA. The CDR3 contains 12 residues. The DNA for the CDR3 is TGTGCCAGCAGCTTAGGCACGACAGGAGCTTTCTTT. This encodes CASSLGTTGAFF.

Regarding this clonotype: This may stem from a read error, because a much larger clone lies one nucleotide away. This sequence joins TRBV29-1 and TRBJ2-1, with 9 nucleotides matching TRBD2. The CDR3 sequence is 16 residues long. Germline loops: CDR1 SQVTM, CDR2 ANQGSEA. The CDR3 sequence is CSARPGPSGDYNKQFF. For the CDR3, the DNA is TGCAGCGCCCGGCCAGGGCCTAGCGGGGACTACAATAAGCAGTTCTTC.

This clonotype was seen a few times. V usage is TRBV28 and J usage is TRBJ1-5; the D is unclear. The CDR3 length is 12 residues. Germline loops: CDR1 MDHEN, CDR2 SYDVKM. The germline V and J ends were trimmed by 3 bases and 3 bases, with 3 bases remaining between them. The CDR3 protein is CASSFANQPQHF. DNA for the CDR3: TGTGCCAGCAGTTTCGCCAATCAGCCCCAGCATTTT.

This chain links TRBV6-5 with TRBJ2-7, with 9 bases identical to TRBD1. Per the germline V gene, CDR1 is MNHEY and CDR2 is SVGAGI. This CDR3 is 15 amino acids long. V lost 7 bases and J lost 4; bases outside the gene matches: 11. The CDR3 reads CASTPSGTGRYEQYF. The CDR3 bases are TGTGCCAGCACCCCCTCCGGGACAGGGAGGTACGAGCAGTACTTC.

The rearrangement joins TRBV4-3 to TRBJ1-1, with D uncertain. The ends were cut back, 1 base at V and 6 bases at J, with 6 bases in the middle. CDR1 and CDR2 from the germline V gene are LGHNA and YSLEER. The CDR3 has 12 amino acids. The CDR3: CASSQGQPEAFF. The CDR3 region has the DNA TGCGCCAGCAGCCAAGGGCAGCCTGAAGCTTTCTTT.

This clonotype was counted a few times. The junction and the germline gene differ at one end; a read error may be behind it. The V call is TRBV11-2, the J call TRBJ1-4; D is perhaps TRBD1 (6 bases). Per the germline V gene, CDR1 is SGHAT and CDR2 is FQNNGV. CDR3 length: 16 residues. CDR3 sequence (DNA): TGTGCCAGCAGCCACCGCTCAGGGGCTGGTAATCAAAAACTGTTTTTT. The encoded protein is CASSHRSGAGNQKLFF.

This clonotype was observed many times. The V and J genes are TRBV7-8 and TRBJ2-3, with 10 bases fitting TRBD2. Germline V CDR1 and CDR2: SGHVS, FQNEAQ. The CDR3 contains 20 residues. J lost 0 bases, V lost 1 base, and 13 bases had no gene match. The CDR3 coding sequence is TGTGCCAGCAGCTTAGGTGTTAGCGGGGGGTATAACCCTAGCACAGATACGCAGTATTTT. Encoded protein: CASSLGVSGGYNPSTDTQYF.

This clonotype was observed at least ten times. The V call is TRBV9, the J call TRBJ1-1; D is uncertain. The CDR3 totals 12 residues. Trimming removed 4 bases from V and 4 bases from J, with 8 bases in between. Germline CDR1 SGDLS, CDR2 YYNGEE. The CDR3 spells CASSPGFTEAFF. As DNA, the CDR3 is TGTGCCAGCAGCCCCGGGTTCACTGAAGCTTTCTTT.

This clonotype was observed at least ten times. The rearrangement joins TRBV7-9 to TRBJ1-5, with D perhaps matching TRBD1 (5 bases). CDR1 is SEHNR, CDR2 FQNEAQ, per germline (reference sequence). This CDR3 has 14 amino acids. The V end lost 1 base, the J end lost 5 bases, and 9 bases lay between the germline ends. Written as DNA, the CDR3 is TGTGCCAGCAGCTTAGAGACAGATTATCAGCCCCAGCATTTT. Amino acid sequence: CASSLETDYQPQHF. The variable domain in full, with the rest retrieved from reference TRBV7-9 and TRBJ1-5, is DTGVSQNPRHKITKRGQNVTFRCDPISEHNRLYWYRQTLGQGPEFLTYFQNEAQLEKSRLLSDRFSAERPKGSFSTLEIQRTEQGDSAMYLCASSLETDYQPQHFGDGTRLSIL.

The sample holds many counts of this clonotype. The genes are TRBV29-1 and TRBJ2-3; possibly TRBD2 for D (7 bases). V was cut by 1 base and J by 6 bases, with 20 bases left in between. Germline-derived CDR1 and CDR2 are SQVTM and ANQGSEA. CDR3 length: 16 residues. The CDR3 region is CSVEGLGGPGLDTQYF. The CDR3, as DNA: TGCAGCGTTGAAGGACTGGGGGGGCCAGGTTTGGATACGCAGTATTTT.